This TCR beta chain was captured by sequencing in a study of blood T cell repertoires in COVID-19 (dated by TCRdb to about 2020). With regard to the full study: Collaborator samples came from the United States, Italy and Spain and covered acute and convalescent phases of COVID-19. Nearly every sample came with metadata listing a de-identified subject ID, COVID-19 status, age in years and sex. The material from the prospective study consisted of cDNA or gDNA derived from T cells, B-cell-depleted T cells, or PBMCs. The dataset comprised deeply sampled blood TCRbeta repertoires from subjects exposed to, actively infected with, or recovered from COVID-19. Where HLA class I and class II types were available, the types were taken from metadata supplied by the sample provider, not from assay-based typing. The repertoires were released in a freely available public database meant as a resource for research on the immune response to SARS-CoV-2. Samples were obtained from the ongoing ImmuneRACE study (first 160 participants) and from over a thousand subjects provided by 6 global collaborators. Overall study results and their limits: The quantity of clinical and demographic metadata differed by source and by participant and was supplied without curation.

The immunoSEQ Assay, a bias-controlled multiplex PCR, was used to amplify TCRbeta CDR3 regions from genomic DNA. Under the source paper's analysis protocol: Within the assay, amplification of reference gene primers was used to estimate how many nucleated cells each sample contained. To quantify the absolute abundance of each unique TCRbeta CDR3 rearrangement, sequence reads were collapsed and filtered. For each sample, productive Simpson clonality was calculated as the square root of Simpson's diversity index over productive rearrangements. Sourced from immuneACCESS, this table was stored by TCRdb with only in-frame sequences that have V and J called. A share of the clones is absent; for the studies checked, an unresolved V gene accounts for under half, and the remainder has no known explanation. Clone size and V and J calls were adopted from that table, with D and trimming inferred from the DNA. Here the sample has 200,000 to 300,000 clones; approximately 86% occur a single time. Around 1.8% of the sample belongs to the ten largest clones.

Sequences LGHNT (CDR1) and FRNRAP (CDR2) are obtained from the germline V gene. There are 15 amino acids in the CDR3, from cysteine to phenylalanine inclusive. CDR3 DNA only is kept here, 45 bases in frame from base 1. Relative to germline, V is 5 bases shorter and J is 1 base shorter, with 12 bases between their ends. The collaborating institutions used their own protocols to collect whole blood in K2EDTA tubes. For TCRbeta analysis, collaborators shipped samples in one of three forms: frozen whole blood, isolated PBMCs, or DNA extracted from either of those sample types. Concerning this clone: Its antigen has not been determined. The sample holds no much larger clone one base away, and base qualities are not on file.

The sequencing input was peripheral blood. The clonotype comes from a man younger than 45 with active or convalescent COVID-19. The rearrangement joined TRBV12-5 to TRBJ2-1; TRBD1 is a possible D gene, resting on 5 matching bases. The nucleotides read TGTGCTAGTGGTCCTGACAGCGCGTCCTACAATGAGCAGTTCTTC. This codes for CASGPDSASYNEQFF.